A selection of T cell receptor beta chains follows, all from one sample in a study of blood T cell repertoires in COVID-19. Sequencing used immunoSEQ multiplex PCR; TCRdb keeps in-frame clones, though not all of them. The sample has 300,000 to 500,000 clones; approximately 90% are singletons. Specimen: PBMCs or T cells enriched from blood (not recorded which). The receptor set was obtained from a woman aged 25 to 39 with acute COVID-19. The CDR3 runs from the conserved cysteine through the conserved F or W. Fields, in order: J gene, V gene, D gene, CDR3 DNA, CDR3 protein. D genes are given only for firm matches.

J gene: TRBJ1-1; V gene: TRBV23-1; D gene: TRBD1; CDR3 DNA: TGCGCCAGCAGTCAATCCACGCCGGGACAGGGCCTTAACACTGAAGCTTTCTTT; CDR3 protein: CASSQSTPGQGLNTEAFF
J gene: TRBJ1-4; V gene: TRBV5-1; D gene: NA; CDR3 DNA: TGCGCCAGCAGCTCGACGGCGGGCGAAAAACTGTTTTTT; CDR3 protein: CASSSTAGEKLFF
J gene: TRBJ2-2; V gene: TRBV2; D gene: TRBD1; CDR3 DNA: TGTGCCAGCAGGACAGGGTCCACCGGGGAGCTGTTTTTT; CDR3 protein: CASRTGSTGELFF
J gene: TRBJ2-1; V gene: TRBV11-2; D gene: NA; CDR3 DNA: TGTGCCAGCAGCCCTCAACTCGGGCTAGCCAATGAGCAGTTCTTC; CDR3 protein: CASSPQLGLANEQFF
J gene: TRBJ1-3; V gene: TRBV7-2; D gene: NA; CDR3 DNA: TGTGCCAGCAGCAGACGAGACAGCTCTGGAAACACCATATATTTT; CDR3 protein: CASSRRDSSGNTIYF
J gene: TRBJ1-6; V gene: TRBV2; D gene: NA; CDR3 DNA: TGTGCCAGCAGTAGCAGGGACTCCTATAATTCACCCCTCCACTTT; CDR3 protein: CASSSRDSYNSPLHF
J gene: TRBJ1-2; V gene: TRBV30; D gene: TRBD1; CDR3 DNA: TGTGCCTGGAGGAGGGCTACAGGGGCCCGCTACACCTTC; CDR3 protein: CAWRRATGARYTF
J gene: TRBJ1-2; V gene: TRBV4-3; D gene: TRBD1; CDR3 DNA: TGCGCCAGCAGCCAAGGGACTACAGGGGGCTATGGCTACACCTTC; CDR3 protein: CASSQGTTGGYGYTF
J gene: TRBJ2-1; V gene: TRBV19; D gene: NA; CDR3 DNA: TGTGCCAGTAGTATATCCACGGGGTTAAGCTCCTACAATGAGCAGTTCTTC; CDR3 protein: CASSISTGLSSYNEQFF
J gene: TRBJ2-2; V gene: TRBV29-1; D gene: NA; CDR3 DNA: TGCAGCGTCGAGACAGGACCGAACACCGGGGAGCTGTTTTTT; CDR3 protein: CSVETGPNTGELFF
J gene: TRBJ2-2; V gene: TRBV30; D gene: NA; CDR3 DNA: TGTGCCTGGACTCTTGGGCCCGGGGAGCTGTTTTTT; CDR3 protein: CAWTLGPGELFF
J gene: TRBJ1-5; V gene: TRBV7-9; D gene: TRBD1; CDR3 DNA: TGTGCCAGCAGCTTAAATACAGGGACAGGGGATCAGCCCCAGCATTTT; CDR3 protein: CASSLNTGTGDQPQHF
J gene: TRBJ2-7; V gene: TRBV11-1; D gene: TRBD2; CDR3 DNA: TGTGCCAGCAGCTTTAGGACTAGCGTCCCCTACGAGCAGTACTTC; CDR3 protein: CASSFRTSVPYEQYF
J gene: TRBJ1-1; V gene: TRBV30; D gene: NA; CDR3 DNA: TGTGCCTGGAGTGTACTGCGGGGAAACACTGAAGCTTTCTTT; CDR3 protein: CAWSVLRGNTEAFF
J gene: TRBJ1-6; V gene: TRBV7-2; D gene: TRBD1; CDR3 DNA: TGTGCCAGCAGCTTAAGAAATGACAGGGTTAGCTCCTATAATTCACCCCTCCACTTT; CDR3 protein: CASSLRNDRVSSYNSPLHF
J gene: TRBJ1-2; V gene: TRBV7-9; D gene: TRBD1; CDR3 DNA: TGTGCCAGCAGCTGGGACAGGGGTAACTATGGCTACACCTTC; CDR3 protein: CASSWDRGNYGYTF
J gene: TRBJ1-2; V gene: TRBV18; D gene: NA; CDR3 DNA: TGTGCCAGCTCACCCCAGCTAGGGGTAGGGGATGGCTACACCTTC; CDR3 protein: CASSPQLGVGDGYTF